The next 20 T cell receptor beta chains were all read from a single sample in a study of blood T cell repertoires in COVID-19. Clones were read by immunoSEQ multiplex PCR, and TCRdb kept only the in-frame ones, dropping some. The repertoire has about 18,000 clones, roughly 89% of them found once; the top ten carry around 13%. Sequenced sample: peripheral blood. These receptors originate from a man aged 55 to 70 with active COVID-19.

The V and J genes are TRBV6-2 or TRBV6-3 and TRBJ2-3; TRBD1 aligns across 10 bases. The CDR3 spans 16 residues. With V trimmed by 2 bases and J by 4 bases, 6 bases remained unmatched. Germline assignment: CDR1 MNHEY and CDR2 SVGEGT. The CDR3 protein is CASSYPGTGVPDTQYF. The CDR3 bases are TGTGCCAGCAGTTACCCCGGGACAGGGGTCCCAGATACGCAGTATTTT.

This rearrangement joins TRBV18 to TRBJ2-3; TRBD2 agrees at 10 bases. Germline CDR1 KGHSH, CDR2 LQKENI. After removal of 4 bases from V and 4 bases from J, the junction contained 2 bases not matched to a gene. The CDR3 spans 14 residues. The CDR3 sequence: CASSRLAGADTQYF. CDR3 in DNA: TGTGCCAGCTCACGGCTAGCGGGGGCAGATACGCAGTATTTT. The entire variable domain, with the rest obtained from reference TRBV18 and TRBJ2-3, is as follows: NAGVMQNPRHLVRRRGQEARLRCSPMKGHSHVYWYRQLPEEGLKFMVYLQKENIIDESGMPKERFSAEFPKEGPSILRIQQVVRGDSAAYFCASSRLAGADTQYFGPGTRLTVL.

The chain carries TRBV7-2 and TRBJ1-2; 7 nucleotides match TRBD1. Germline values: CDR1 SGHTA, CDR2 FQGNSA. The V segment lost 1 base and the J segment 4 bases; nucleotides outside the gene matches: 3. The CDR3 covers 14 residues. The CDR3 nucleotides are TGTGCCAGCAGCTTAGTGACAGGGTCCTATGGCTACACCTTC. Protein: CASSLVTGSYGYTF.

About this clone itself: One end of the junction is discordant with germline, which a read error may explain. The CDR3 region is CASSDSWAATDTQYF. In nucleotides, the CDR3 is TGTGCCAGCAGTGACTCCTGGGCCGCCACAGATACGCAGTATTTT. The V call is TRBV6-5, the J call TRBJ2-3; D is ambiguous. Germline CDR1 MNHEY, CDR2 SVGAGI. CDR3 length: 15 amino acids.

CDR3 in DNA: TGTGCCAGCAGCCCCCCCAGGGGGGTTGTCGAGCAGTACTTC. Protein: CASSPPRGVVEQYF. The V call is TRBV6-6, the J call TRBJ2-7, with D perhaps matching TRBD1 (7 bases). The V end lost 6 bases, the J end lost 6 bases, and 18 bases lay between the germline ends. The CDR3 length is 14 residues. Per germline, CDR1 MNHNY and CDR2 SVGAGI (reference sequence).

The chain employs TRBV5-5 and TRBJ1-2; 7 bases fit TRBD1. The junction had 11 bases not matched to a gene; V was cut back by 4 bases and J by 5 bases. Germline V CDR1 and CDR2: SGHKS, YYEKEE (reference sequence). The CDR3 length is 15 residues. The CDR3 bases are TGTGCCAGCAGCGCGGCACCGGGACAGCAATATGGCTACACCTTC. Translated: CASSAAPGQQYGYTF.

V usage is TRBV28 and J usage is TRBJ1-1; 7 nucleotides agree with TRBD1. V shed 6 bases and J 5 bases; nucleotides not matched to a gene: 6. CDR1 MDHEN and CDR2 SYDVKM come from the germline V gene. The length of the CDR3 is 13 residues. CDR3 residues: CASSSPTGTEAFF. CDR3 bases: TGTGCCAGCAGCTCACCGACAGGGACTGAAGCTTTCTTT.

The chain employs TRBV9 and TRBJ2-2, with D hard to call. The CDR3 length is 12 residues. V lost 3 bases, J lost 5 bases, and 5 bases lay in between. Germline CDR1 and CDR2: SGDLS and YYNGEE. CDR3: CASSAFTGELFF. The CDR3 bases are TGTGCCAGCAGCGCGTTTACCGGGGAGCTGTTTTTT.

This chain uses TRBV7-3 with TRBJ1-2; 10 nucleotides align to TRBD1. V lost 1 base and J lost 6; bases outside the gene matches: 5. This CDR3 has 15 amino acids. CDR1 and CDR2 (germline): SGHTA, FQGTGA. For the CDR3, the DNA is TGTGCCAGCAGCTTAATGGGACAGGGGAGGAATGGCTACACCTTC. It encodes CASSLMGQGRNGYTF.

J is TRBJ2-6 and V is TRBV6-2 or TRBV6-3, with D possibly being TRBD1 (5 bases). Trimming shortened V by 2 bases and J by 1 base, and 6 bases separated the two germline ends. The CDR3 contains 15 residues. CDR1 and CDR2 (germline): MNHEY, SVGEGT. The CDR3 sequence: CASSYAGSGANVLTF. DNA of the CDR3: TGTGCCAGCAGTTACGCAGGGTCTGGGGCCAACGTCCTGACTTTC.

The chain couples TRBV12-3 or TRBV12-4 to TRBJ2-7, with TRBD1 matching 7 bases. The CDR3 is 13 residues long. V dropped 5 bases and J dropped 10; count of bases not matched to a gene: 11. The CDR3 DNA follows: TGTGCCAGCAGTCCACAGACAGGGATCGGACAGTACTTC. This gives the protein CASSPQTGIGQYF.

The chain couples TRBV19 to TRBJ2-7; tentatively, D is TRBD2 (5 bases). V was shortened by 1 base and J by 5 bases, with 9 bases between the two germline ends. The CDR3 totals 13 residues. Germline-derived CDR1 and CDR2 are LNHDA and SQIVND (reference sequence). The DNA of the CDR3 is TGTGCCAGTAGTATAGCGGACGGGGACGAGCAGTACTTC. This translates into CASSIADGDEQYF.

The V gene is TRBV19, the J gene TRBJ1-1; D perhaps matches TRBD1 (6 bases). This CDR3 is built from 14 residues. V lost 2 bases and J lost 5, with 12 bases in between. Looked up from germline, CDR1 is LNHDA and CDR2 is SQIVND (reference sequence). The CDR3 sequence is CASSIPGGSTEAFF. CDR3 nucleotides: TGTGCCAGTAGTATACCGGGGGGCTCGACTGAAGCTTTCTTT.

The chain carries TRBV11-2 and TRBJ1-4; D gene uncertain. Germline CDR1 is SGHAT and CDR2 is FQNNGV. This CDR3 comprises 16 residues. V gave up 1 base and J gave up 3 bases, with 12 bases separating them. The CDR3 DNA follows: TGTGCCAGCAGCTTAGTGGTCGGGGTGGCTAATGAAAAACTGTTTTTT. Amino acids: CASSLVVGVANEKLFF.

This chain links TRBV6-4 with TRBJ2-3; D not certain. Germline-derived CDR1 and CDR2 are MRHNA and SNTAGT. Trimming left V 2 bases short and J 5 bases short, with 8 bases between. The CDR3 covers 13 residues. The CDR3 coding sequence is TGTGCCAGCAGTGACCGACCGGGAGATACGCAGTATTTT. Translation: CASSDRPGDTQYF.

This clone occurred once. The CDR3 coding sequence is TGTGCCAGCAGTGCCGGGACAGGGGGCCTAGGTGGCTACACCTTC. It translates to CASSAGTGGLGGYTF. J is TRBJ1-2 and V is TRBV6-4; 12 bases map to TRBD1. The CDR3 loop spans 15 amino acids. Germline CDR1 reads MRHNA; CDR2 reads SNTAGT. Trimming removed 4 bases from V and 7 bases from J; junction bases left unmatched: 7.

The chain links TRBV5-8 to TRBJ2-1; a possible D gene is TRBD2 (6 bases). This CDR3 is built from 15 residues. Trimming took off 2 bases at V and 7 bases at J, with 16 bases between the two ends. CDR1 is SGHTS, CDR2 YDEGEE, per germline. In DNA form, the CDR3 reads TGTGCCAGCAGCTTCTCAACGGGAGTAGGTAATGAGCAGTTCTTC. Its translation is CASSFSTGVGNEQFF.

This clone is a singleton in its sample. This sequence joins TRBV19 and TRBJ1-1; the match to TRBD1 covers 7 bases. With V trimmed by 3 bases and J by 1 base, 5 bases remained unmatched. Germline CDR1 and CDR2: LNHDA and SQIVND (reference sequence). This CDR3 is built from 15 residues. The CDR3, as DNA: TGTGCCAGTAGTATTGATCCAGGGGGGAACACTGAAGCTTTCTTT. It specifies CASSIDPGGNTEAFF.

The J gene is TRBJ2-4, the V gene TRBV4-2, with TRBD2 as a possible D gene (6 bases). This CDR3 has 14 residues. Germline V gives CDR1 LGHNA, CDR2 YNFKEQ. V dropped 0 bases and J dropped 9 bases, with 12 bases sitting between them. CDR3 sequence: CASSQEGRISIQYF. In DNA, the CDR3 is TGTGCCAGCAGCCAAGAGGGGAGGATTAGCATTCAGTACTTC.

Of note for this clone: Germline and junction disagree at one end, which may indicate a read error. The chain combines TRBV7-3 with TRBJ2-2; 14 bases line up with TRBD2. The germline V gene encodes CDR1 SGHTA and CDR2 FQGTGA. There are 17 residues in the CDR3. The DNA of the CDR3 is TGTGCCGGCAGCTCCGGACTAGCGGGAGGCTTGGACGGGGAGCTGTTTTTT. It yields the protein CAGSSGLAGGLDGELFF. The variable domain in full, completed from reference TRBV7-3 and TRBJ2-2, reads GAGVSQTPSNKVTEKGKYVELRCDPISGHTALYWYRQSLGQGPEFLIYFQGTGAADDSGLPNDRFFAVRPEGSVSTLKIQRTERGDSAVYLCAGSSGLAGGLDGELFFGEGSRLTVL.